Below are 21 T cell receptor beta chains sequenced from a single sample in a study of blood T cell repertoires in COVID-19. Assay: immunoSEQ multiplex PCR; the TCRdb copy retains only in-frame clones and omits some. The sample holds fewer than 500,000 clones, around 90% seen once. Sequenced sample: peripheral blood. The origin of the receptors is a young man with COVID-19, enrolled during active disease.

V usage is TRBV10-3 and J usage is TRBJ2-7, with 13 bases matching TRBD2. The junction had 10 bases not matched to a gene; V was cut back by 10 bases and J by 1 base. The CDR3 length is 16 residues. The germline V gene encodes CDR1 ENHRY and CDR2 SYGVKD. The CDR3 loop is CATSPRTSGSSYEQYF. CDR3 nucleotides: TGTGCCACCTCCCCGAGGACTAGCGGGAGTTCCTACGAGCAGTACTTC.

This sequence joins TRBV30 and TRBJ2-5; possible D gene TRBD2, 6 bases. Trimming removed 1 base from V and 1 base from J, with 13 bases in between. This CDR3 contains 15 residues. Looked up from germline, CDR1 is GTSNPN and CDR2 is SVGIG (reference sequence). CDR3 DNA sequence: TGTGCCTGGAGTGAATTTGGAGGGCTCCAAGAGACCCAGTACTTC. As protein: CAWSEFGGLQETQYF.

J is TRBJ2-3 and V is TRBV28; 8 bases align to TRBD2. The V segment lost 3 bases and the J segment 6 bases; nucleotides outside the gene matches: 8. This CDR3 is 15 amino acids long. The germline V gene encodes CDR1 MDHEN and CDR2 SYDVKM. CDR3 residues: CASSFLAGGMDTQYF. The CDR3 DNA sequence: TGTGCCAGCAGTTTTCTCGCGGGAGGTATGGATACGCAGTATTTT.

The V call is TRBV4-1, the J call TRBJ1-1, with TRBD1 identical over 9 bases. Germline values: CDR1 MGHRA, CDR2 YSYEKL. After removal of 6 bases from V and 1 base from J, the junction contained 12 bases not matched to a gene. The CDR3 is 17 amino acids. The CDR3: CASSPDGTGWGNTEAFF. DNA for the CDR3: TGCGCCAGCAGTCCTGATGGGACAGGGTGGGGGAACACTGAAGCTTTCTTT.

The chain employs TRBV6-5 and TRBJ1-1, with 7 bases fitting TRBD1. The V segment lost 6 bases and the J segment 2 bases; nucleotides outside the gene matches: 6. The length of the CDR3 is 14 residues. Germline CDR1 is MNHEY and CDR2 is SVGAGI. The CDR3 region has the DNA TGTGCCAGCAGGGACGGGACAGAAAACACTGAAGCTTTCTTT. Residues: CASRDGTENTEAFF.

The chain carries TRBV18 and TRBJ1-1; D may be TRBD1 (6 bases). V dropped 5 bases and J dropped 0 bases, with 7 bases sitting between them. The CDR3 spans 13 residues. Germline V gene lookup returns CDR1 KGHSH and CDR2 LQKENI. The CDR3 sequence is CASSTGLNTEAFF. The CDR3 nucleotides read TGTGCCAGCTCAACAGGGTTGAACACTGAAGCTTTCTTT.

In regard to this clone: The same CDR3 also results from other DNA sequences found in this sample. The J gene is TRBJ1-2, the V gene TRBV5-1; 8 bases line up with TRBD1. The ends lost 0 bases at V and 7 bases at J; junction bases unmatched: 2. The V gene's germline CDR1 is SGHRS and CDR2 YFSETQ. The CDR3 totals 13 residues. In nucleotides, the CDR3 is TGCGCCAGCAGCTTGGACAGGGGGTCTGGCTACACCTTC. Amino acid sequence: CASSLDRGSGYTF.

This clone has only a few counts. The rearrangement joins TRBV29-1 to TRBJ1-5; the D is unclear. Trimming shortened V by 2 bases and J by 9 bases, and 14 bases separated the two germline ends. Germline V gene lookup returns CDR1 SQVTM and CDR2 ANQGSEA. The CDR3 totals 13 residues. The DNA for the CDR3 is TGCAGCGTTGAACTTGGAGGGCTGGGGCCCCAGCATTTT. It specifies CSVELGGLGPQHF. Together with reference TRBV29-1 and TRBJ1-5, the CDR3 gives the full variable domain: SAVISQKPSRDICQRGTSLTIQCQVDSQVTMMFWYRQQPGQSLTLIATANQGSEATYESGFVIDKFPISRPNLTFSTLTVSNMSPEDSSIYLCSVELGGLGPQHFGDGTRLSIL.

This clone was recorded once. The V call is TRBV30, the J call TRBJ1-2; D remains ambiguous. There are 11 residues in the CDR3. Germline assignment: CDR1 GTSNPN and CDR2 SVGIG (reference sequence). V was cut by 3 bases and J by 4 bases, with 6 bases left in between. This chain's CDR3 is CAWSPTYGYTF. DNA for the CDR3: TGTGCCTGGAGCCCTACCTATGGCTACACCTTC.

V usage is TRBV2 and J usage is TRBJ2-7, with TRBD1 matching over 12 bases. CDR3 size: 13 residues. Trimming removed 6 bases from V and 6 bases from J; junction bases left unmatched: 3. Germline lookup yields CDR1 SNHLY and CDR2 FYNNEI. The CDR3 sequence: CASRGQGASEQYF. CDR3 bases: TGTGCCAGCAGGGGACAGGGGGCTAGCGAGCAGTACTTC.

The chain is built from TRBV5-1 and TRBJ1-6; 7 bases align to TRBD1. V lost 4 bases to trimming and J lost 7 bases; unmatched junction nucleotides: 8. Germline values: CDR1 SGHRS, CDR2 YFSETQ. The CDR3 runs to 15 residues. Written as DNA, the CDR3 is TGCGCCAGCAGCGGCGACGGGACAGTAAATTCACCCCTCCACTTT. Residues: CASSGDGTVNSPLHF.

The chain couples TRBV18 to TRBJ1-3, with TRBD1 matching over 7 bases. The germline CDR1 and CDR2 sequences are KGHSH and LQKENI. The V segment lost 4 bases and the J segment 0 bases; nucleotides outside the gene matches: 0. CDR3 length: 14 residues. CDR3 loop: CASSRQGSGNTIYF. CDR3 DNA: TGTGCCAGCTCACGACAGGGCTCTGGAAACACCATATATTTT.

The gene calls are TRBV10-2 and TRBJ2-3, with 9 bases matching TRBD2. The V gene's germline CDR1 is WSHSY and CDR2 SAAADI. J gave up 1 base and V 8 bases, and 7 bases lay outside the gene matches. CDR3 length: 15 residues. The CDR3 is CASPARLAGTDTQYF. The CDR3 bases are TGCGCCAGCCCGGCGCGACTAGCGGGCACAGATACGCAGTATTTT.

The J gene is TRBJ2-6, the V gene TRBV7-9; 7 bases align to TRBD1. The ends lost 5 bases at V and 0 bases at J; junction bases unmatched: 4. Per the germline V gene, CDR1 is SEHNR and CDR2 is FQNEAQ (reference sequence). The CDR3 is 16 amino acids. The CDR3 nucleotides are TGTGCCAGCAGCGACAGGGAAGTCTCTGGGGCCAACGTCCTGACTTTC. Translated: CASSDREVSGANVLTF. The variable domain in full, completed from reference TRBV7-9 and TRBJ2-6, reads DTGVSQNPRHKITKRGQNVTFRCDPISEHNRLYWYRQTLGQGPEFLTYFQNEAQLEKSRLLSDRFSAERPKGSFSTLEIQRTEQGDSAMYLCASSDREVSGANVLTFGAGSRLTVL.

The CDR3 coding sequence is TGCGCCAGCAGCCGTACAAAGAACAGGGATAATTCACCCCTCCACTTT. As protein: CASSRTKNRDNSPLHF. The chain links TRBV4-1 to TRBJ1-6, with a possible D match to TRBD1 (6 bases). The V gene lost 4 bases and the J gene lost 5 bases, with 15 bases spanning the gap. This CDR3 contains 16 residues. Germline assignment: CDR1 MGHRA and CDR2 YSYEKL.

This chain uses TRBV15 with TRBJ1-2; 11 nucleotides line up with TRBD1. Germline CDR1 and CDR2: LNHNV and YYDKDF (reference sequence). The CDR3 loop spans 17 amino acids. V was pared by 3 bases and J by 4 bases, with 10 bases of the junction left unmatched. The CDR3 region has the DNA TGTGCCACCAGCAGGGCGGGGACAGGGGGAGGTAGCTATGGCTACACCTTC. It encodes CATSRAGTGGGSYGYTF.

About this clone itself: The same CDR3 is also encoded by other DNA sequences in this sample. The CDR3 region has the DNA TGTGCCAGCAGCTCCCTCTACGAGCAGTACTTC. It translates to CASSSLYEQYF. The chain combines TRBV6-5 with TRBJ2-7, with D unclear. Germline CDR1 reads MNHEY; CDR2 reads SVGAGI. CDR3 size: 11 residues. The V and J ends lost 6 bases and 3 bases respectively, with 6 bases between them.

The genes are TRBV15 and TRBJ2-3, with 7 bases identical to TRBD2. V dropped 9 bases and J dropped 5; count of bases not matched to a gene: 8. CDR3 length: 13 residues. CDR1 is LNHNV and CDR2 is YYDKDF in the germline V gene (reference sequence). The CDR3 is CATGAGERDTQYF. CDR3 bases: TGTGCCACAGGCGCGGGAGAGAGAGATACGCAGTATTTT.

V usage is TRBV5-4 and J usage is TRBJ2-1, with 7 bases matching TRBD1. The CDR3 is 13 amino acids. Germline assignment: CDR1 SGHNT and CDR2 YYREEE (reference sequence). V shed 4 bases and J 7 bases; nucleotides not matched to a gene: 5. CDR3 nucleotides: TGTGCCAGCAGCCAGACAGGGTGGAATGAGCAGTTCTTC. Protein product: CASSQTGWNEQFF.

The V gene is TRBV6-2 or TRBV6-3, the J gene TRBJ2-3; TRBD2 matches 9 bases. The germline V gene encodes CDR1 MNHEY and CDR2 SVGEGT. This CDR3 has 16 residues. J gave up 3 bases and V 4 bases, and 8 bases lay outside the gene matches. The CDR3 is CASSSYSGRGTDTQYF. CDR3 in DNA: TGTGCCAGCAGTTCCTATAGCGGGAGAGGAACAGATACGCAGTATTTT.

CDR3 DNA sequence: TGTGCCAGCAGGGTAACCGGGACTAGCGGGAATCATGAGCAGTTCTTC. It translates to CASRVTGTSGNHEQFF. This chain joins TRBV25-1 and TRBJ2-1; 13 positions match TRBD2. V shed 6 bases and J 8 bases; nucleotides not matched to a gene: 10. Germline V gene lookup returns CDR1 MGHDK and CDR2 SYGVNS. The CDR3 length is 16 residues.